This T cell receptor beta chain was identified in a study of T cells expressing NK-cell markers. The study, taken as a whole, reports: Several donors likewise had their CD3+CD56-NKG2C+ fraction led by these clonotypes.

TCRdb reprocessed the 5' RACE reads and stores each CDR3 protein as one record, lacking DNA. This sample's table reports about 160,000 distinct CDR3 sequences. As to this clonotype: Its antigen is not identified.

This CDR3 region has 16 residues. From germline, CDR1 is SGHRS and CDR2 YFSETQ. The clonotype was recovered from a woman aged 18 to 75 in good health. The sequenced sample consisted of blood T cells: a sorted CD56 or NKG2C T cell subset, CD4+ or CD8+ T cells, or bulk PBMC T cells (not recorded which). The gene calls are TRBV5-1 and TRBJ2-7; the TCRdb call, TRBD2, lacks DNA for checking. The CDR3 sequence: CASSLKGGLAGYEQYF.